This section outlines one TCR beta chain sequence together with its context. Antigen unknown. Looked up from germline, CDR1 is LGHDT and CDR2 is YNNKEL (reference sequence). The CDR3 runs to 15 residues. Trimming cost V 4 bases and J 6 bases, with 16 bases left between them. This sample was taken from a study of T cell responses to AZD1222 COVID-19 vaccine. Study-level information: Pooled in the analysis were second doses at about 4 or about 12 weeks.

Measured with immunoSEQ multiplex PCR; TCRdb has only the in-frame clones, and not every one. The table shows around 160,000 clones, with under 95% occurring only once. General study points: The study sampled repertoires only after the peak T cell response. There were mostly white British donors and more females than males, and clonal diversity was possibly underestimated. The study reported that nearly half of spike-specific TCRs target unmutated variant regions.

This receptor was taken from an adult in good health. Sequencing was performed on peripheral blood, taken on day 0 of AZD1222 vaccination. This chain connects TRBV3-1 (or the pseudogene TRBV3-2) to TRBJ2-1, with D perhaps matching TRBD2 (6 bases). CDR3 bases: TGTGCCAGCAGCCTCATCCCCGGGAGTTTCAATGAGCAGTTCTTC. Translation gives CASSLIPGSFNEQFF.